The 4 T cell receptor beta chains given below trace back to one sample, sequenced in a study of Graves' ophthalmopathy and Graves' hyperthyroidism. The sequenced template was RNA, covering the TCR beta CDR3 region. First-round RT-PCR with HTBI primers preceded a second-round multiplex PCR. TCRdb re-analysed the multiplex PCR reads in MiXCR, keeping a single row per CDR3 protein. The sample holds 400,000 to 450,000 distinct CDR3 sequences, over 20% seen once. The specimen sequenced was peripheral blood. These receptor sequences come from a woman younger than 35 with stable Graves' hyperthyroidism.

The count of this clonotype is one. The rearrangement joins TRBV20-1 to TRBJ1-5; 7 nucleotides agree with TRBD1. Germline CDR1 is DFQATT and CDR2 is SNEGSKA (reference sequence). This CDR3 spans 14 amino acids. Trimming removed 3 bases from V and 0 bases from J; junction bases left unmatched: 2. The CDR3, as DNA: TGCAGTGCTAGTCGGACAGGTAGCAATCAGCCCCAGCATTTT. Protein: CSASRTGSNQPQHF.

A word on this clonotype: A read error is possible here, since a much larger clone lies one base away. V is TRBV12-3 or TRBV12-4 and J is TRBJ1-1; a weak D match, TRBD1 (5 bases). The germline V and J ends were trimmed by 6 bases and 0 bases, with 14 bases remaining between them. The CDR3 spans 15 residues. As DNA, the CDR3 is TGTGCCAGCAGCCCGACAGATCAGATGAACACTGAAGCTTTCTTT. This gives the protein CASSPTDQMNTEAFF.

There are many counts of this clonotype. V usage is TRBV18 and J usage is TRBJ1-2, with 10 bases that match TRBD1. Germline values: CDR1 KGHSH, CDR2 LQKENI. The CDR3 is made up of 16 amino acids. The V gene end was trimmed by 3 bases and the J gene end by 5 bases; junction bases not matched to a gene: 9. The CDR3 DNA follows: TGTGCCAGCTCACCGAGGACAGGGGGGGAAACATATGGCTACACCTTC. It encodes CASSPRTGGETYGYTF.

The sample holds one count of this clonotype. The chain employs TRBV6-2 or TRBV6-3 and TRBJ2-7, with D possibly being TRBD2 (6 bases). This CDR3 spans 12 amino acids. V gave up 6 bases and J gave up 8 bases, with 14 bases separating them. Germline V gene data show CDR1 as MNHEY and CDR2 as SVGEGT. CDR3 loop: CASRRAEGQQYF. CDR3 DNA: TGTGCCAGCAGGAGAGCGGAGGGACAGCAGTACTTC.